A selection of T cell receptor beta chains follows, all from one sample in a study of OX40 agonist ivuxolimab in advanced cancers. TCRdb's copy holds only in-frame clones and misses some; the assay was immunoSEQ multiplex PCR. The sample consists of some 34,000 clones, about 78% of them appearing once. This specimen was CD4+ or CD8+ T cells sorted from blood, taken in a trial of the OX40 agonist ivuxolimab. All receptors come from an adult with an advanced solid tumor such as melanoma, head and neck, liver or kidney cancer. Both conserved end residues are part of each CDR3. D genes are given only for firm matches. A row's size may be missing; if present it is once, few, many or a size class.

size,J,D,V,DNA,CDR3
NA,TRBJ2-3,NA,TRBV30,TGTGCCTGGGCCCCGTCGGGGACTTCGACAGATACGCAGTATTTT,CAWAPSGTSTDTQYF
NA,TRBJ2-3,TRBD1,TRBV6-5,TGTGCCAGCAGTGCACAGGGGCCAGATACGCAGTATTTT,CASSAQGPDTQYF
NA,TRBJ2-7,TRBD2,TRBV9,TGTGCCAGCAGCGTCGAGCGGGACTCCTACGAGCAGTACTTC,CASSVERDSYEQYF
NA,TRBJ2-3,TRBD2,TRBV10-3,TGTGCCACCGCTACTAGCGGGGGGTCTTCAGATACGCAGTATTTT,CATATSGGSSDTQYF
NA,TRBJ2-4,TRBD1,TRBV19,TGTGCCAGTAGTAATACCGGGACAGGAAACATTCAGTACTTC,CASSNTGTGNIQYF
NA,TRBJ2-7,NA,TRBV29-1,TGCAGCGTTGGTGGGGGCCAGGGGAAGTACGAGCAGTACTTC,CSVGGGQGKYEQYF
NA,TRBJ2-3,TRBD1,TRBV5-1,TGCGCCAGCAGCTTTACGGGGACAGGGACAGATACGCAGTATTTT,CASSFTGTGTDTQYF
NA,TRBJ2-1,NA,TRBV5-1,TGCGCCAGCAGCTTGGCATGGGGGGGCCTTGATGAGCAGTTCTTC,CASSLAWGGLDEQFF
NA,TRBJ1-2,NA,TRBV7-3,TGTGCCAGCAGACCTTCCGGGACGGAGGGCTACACCTTC,CASRPSGTEGYTF
NA,TRBJ2-1,NA,TRBV5-4,TGTGCCAGCAGTCTCCAGGGGGGATCTGGTGAGCAGTTCTTC,CASSLQGGSGEQFF
NA,TRBJ2-7,NA,TRBV4-2,TGTGCCAGCAGCCAAGCCACTTCGGGACCCACATTCAGCTACGAGCAGTACTTC,CASSQATSGPTFSYEQYF
NA,TRBJ1-2,NA,TRBV6-5,TGTGCCAGCAGAGCCGGACAGTGGTATGGCTACACCTTC,CASRAGQWYGYTF
NA,TRBJ2-5,NA,TRBV6-1,TGTGCCAGCAGTGATGGGGGAGAGACCCAGTACTTC,CASSDGGETQYF
NA,TRBJ2-7,NA,TRBV7-6,TGTGCCAGCAGCTTAGTAAGTCAGTACGAGCAGTACTTC,CASSLVSQYEQYF
NA,TRBJ1-6,NA,TRBV5-6,TGTGCCAGCAGCTTGCCCGGGAGCTCCTATAATTCACCCCTCCACTTT,CASSLPGSSYNSPLHF
NA,TRBJ2-7,NA,TRBV28,TGTGCCACCATGGACCCTGGAAGACACGAGCAGTACTTC,CATMDPGRHEQYF
NA,TRBJ2-1,TRBD1,TRBV5-6,TGTGCCAGCAGCCGGGACAGACTATACAATGAGCAGTTCTTC,CASSRDRLYNEQFF
few,TRBJ2-5,TRBD2,TRBV19,TGTGCCAGTAGTAGAACCGGGACTAGGGGAGAGACCCAGTACTTC,CASSRTGTRGETQYF
few,TRBJ2-1,NA,TRBV5-4,TGTGCCAGCAGCCCCACACTAGCTGGGGGCGGTGAGCAGTTCTTC,CASSPTLAGGGEQFF
NA,TRBJ1-6,NA,TRBV9,TGTGCCAGCAGCGTAGGGAACCTGGGGAATCGGTACTCACCCCTCCACTTT,CASSVGNLGNRYSPLHF
NA,TRBJ1-2,TRBD1,TRBV5-6,TGTGCCAGCAGCAGGGCGGACAGGGGATTGGGTGGCTACACCTTC,CASSRADRGLGGYTF
few,TRBJ2-7,TRBD1,TRBV7-8,TGTGCCAGCAGCCCTTCTCCAAGTGCAGGGGGCGGAACCCACGAGCAGTACTTC,CASSPSPSAGGGTHEQYF
NA,TRBJ1-5,NA,TRBV5-1,TGCGCCAGCAGCTTGGTGGCAGGGAGCAATCAGCCCCAGCATTTT,CASSLVAGSNQPQHF
NA,TRBJ2-7,NA,TRBV21-1,TGTGCCACATACGAGCAGTACTTC,CATYEQYF
NA,TRBJ2-7,TRBD1,TRBV6-5,TGTGCCAGCAGTACTCCTCGGGGACAGCACTACGAGCAGTACTTC,CASSTPRGQHYEQYF
NA,TRBJ2-4,NA,TRBV5-1,TGCGCCAGCAGAGGTGACCAAAACATTCAGTACTTC,CASRGDQNIQYF
NA,TRBJ2-7,TRBD2,TRBV6-1,TGTGCCAGCAGTGAAAGGAGTGCGGGGGCCTACGAGCAGTACTTC,CASSERSAGAYEQYF
NA,TRBJ2-3,NA,TRBV5-4,TGTGCCAGCAGCTTTTGGGATCAAAGCACAGATACGCAGTATTTT,CASSFWDQSTDTQYF
NA,TRBJ1-5,NA,TRBV5-8,TGTGCCAGCAGCTTGGGACAGCGCAGCAATCAGCCCCAGCATTTT,CASSLGQRSNQPQHF
NA,TRBJ2-6,TRBD2,TRBV2,TGTGCCAGCAGTGCTCGGCGGGGGGGCACCGGGGCCAACGTCCTGACTTTC,CASSARRGGTGANVLTF
NA,TRBJ2-4,NA,TRBV2,TGTGCCAGCTCTTACCAGGGGCCAAACATTCAGTACTTC,CASSYQGPNIQYF
once,TRBJ1-2,NA,TRBV6-5,TGTGCCAGCAAAGAGGGGAACTATGGCTACACCTTC,CASKEGNYGYTF
NA,TRBJ2-1,NA,TRBV21-1,TGTGCCAGCAGCAAGAAGGGGGCACTAGCCGGTGAGCAGTTCTTC,CASSKKGALAGEQFF
NA,TRBJ1-4,TRBD1,TRBV7-9,TGTGCCAGCAGCATCGGACAGGAGTTTAATGAAAAACTGTTTTTT,CASSIGQEFNEKLFF
NA,TRBJ2-5,TRBD1,TRBV18,TGTGCCAGCTCACCACCGAGGGACAGAGTAGGGGAGACCCAGTACTTC,CASSPPRDRVGETQYF
once,TRBJ2-1,TRBD2,TRBV12-5,TGTGCTAGTGCCGTGACTAGCGGGAGGGGGGGGCAGTTCTTC,CASAVTSGRGGQFF
NA,TRBJ2-5,NA,TRBV5-4,TGTGCCAGCAGCTCCGGTAGCCGAGAGACCCAGTACTTC,CASSSGSRETQYF
NA,TRBJ1-2,NA,TRBV21-1,TGTGCCAGCAGGGCTCAGTCGGAGAGGTCCCTTTTAGGTGGCTACACCTTC,CASRAQSERSLLGGYTF
NA,TRBJ2-1,TRBD2,TRBV10-1,TGCGCCAGCAGTGATGGGACTAGCGATATAAATGAGCAGTTCTTC,CASSDGTSDINEQFF
NA,TRBJ2-1,TRBD2,TRBV18,TGTGCCAGCTCCCGCCTTGGCGGGGGGTCCTCAGGAGAGCAGTTCTTC,CASSRLGGGSSGEQFF
medium-sized,TRBJ1-3,NA,TRBV6-1,TGTGCCAGCAGTGCCGACAGAGGTGGAACCATATATTTT,CASSADRGGTIYF
NA,TRBJ2-1,NA,TRBV14,TGTGCCAGCAGCCAAGCCCGGTCAGGACGTGAGCAGTTCTTC,CASSQARSGREQFF
few,TRBJ2-7,TRBD2,TRBV27,TGTGCCAGCAGTTCCGGGACTAGCGGGAGCGTGGAGCAGTACTTC,CASSSGTSGSVEQYF
NA,TRBJ1-6,NA,TRBV5-1,TGCGCCAGCAGTCGTGATGCTAACTCCTATAATTCACCCCTCCACTTT,CASSRDANSYNSPLHF
NA,TRBJ2-7,NA,TRBV20-1,TGCAGTGCTAGAGATCAAGCAGAGCAGTACTTC,CSARDQAEQYF
NA,TRBJ1-5,NA,TRBV28,TGTGCCAGCAGCCCGGCGGGGCCCCAGCATTTT,CASSPAGPQHF
NA,TRBJ2-1,NA,TRBV20-1,TGCAGTGCTAGCCGAAATGAGCAGTTCTTC,CSASRNEQFF
NA,TRBJ2-4,NA,TRBV28,TGTGCCAGCAGTCCCTCGGGAGCCAAAAACATTCAGTACTTC,CASSPSGAKNIQYF
NA,TRBJ2-2,NA,TRBV5-4,TGTGCCAGCAGCTCCAGCAAGGGGACCTACACCGGGGAGCTGTTTTTT,CASSSSKGTYTGELFF
NA,TRBJ2-2,NA,TRBV4-1,TGCGCCAGCAGCCAAGTTTTGCAGGCGAACACCGGGGAGCTGTTTTTT,CASSQVLQANTGELFF
NA,TRBJ2-3,TRBD1,TRBV7-9,TGTGCCAGCAGCTCGGAACACGGATCAGGGGGCATCTCAGATACGCAGTATTTT,CASSSEHGSGGISDTQYF
NA,TRBJ2-1,TRBD2,TRBV6-1,TGTGCCAGCAGTGAAAAACTAGCGGTGAGCTCCTACAATGAGCAGTTCTTC,CASSEKLAVSSYNEQFF
NA,TRBJ2-5,TRBD2,TRBV7-8,TGTGCCAGCAGCTTAGTCATAACGGGGGGGGAGACCCAGTACTTC,CASSLVITGGETQYF
NA,TRBJ2-3,TRBD2,TRBV10-2,TGCGCCAGCTTTACTAGCGGGGGTGCAGATACGCAGTATTTT,CASFTSGGADTQYF
NA,TRBJ2-7,NA,TRBV10-3,TGTGCCATCAGTGAGGGACCCTACGAGCAGTACTTC,CAISEGPYEQYF